The rows below give T cell receptor beta chains drawn from one sample of a study of regulatory T cells in long-lasting Graves disease. TCRdb itself ran the multiplex PCR reads through MiXCR, one entry per CDR3 protein. The sample comprises 620,000 or so distinct CDR3 sequences, roughly 16% of which are singletons, and about 17% rests with the top ten. In addition, the sample was reused for a study of T cells in Graves' hyperthyroidism and ophthalmopathy.

Sequenced material: peripheral blood mononuclear cells (PBMCs), taken at new diagnosis, from a patient treated with antithyroid drugs. The receptors stem from a woman aged 25 to 39 with Graves disease. CDR3s include the opening cysteine and the closing phenylalanine or tryptophan. The D gene is left open where the match is weak. Size tells how often a clone was seen (once, few, many) or the class of an expanded clone, and some rows leave it out.

D gene: NA
J gene: TRBJ2-7
clone size: many
V gene: TRBV28
CDR3 protein: CASITRGTLIHEQYF
CDR3 DNA: TGTGCCAGCATCACCCGGGGTACCCTAATCCACGAGCAGTACTTC

D gene: NA
J gene: TRBJ1-2
clone size: few
V gene: TRBV7-9
CDR3 protein: CASSLRQGRPNDYGYTF
CDR3 DNA: TGTGCCAGCAGCCTAAGGCAGGGGCGCCCTAATGACTATGGCTACACCTTC

D gene: NA
J gene: TRBJ2-7
clone size: many
V gene: TRBV28
CDR3 protein: CASSRASGVWEQYF
CDR3 DNA: TGTGCCAGCAGTCGTGCTTCGGGAGTGTGGGAGCAGTACTTC

D gene: TRBD1
J gene: TRBJ1-6
clone size: many
V gene: TRBV27
CDR3 protein: CASSWGTGNSPLHF
CDR3 DNA: TGTGCCAGCAGTTGGGGGACAGGGAATTCACCCCTCCACTTT

D gene: TRBD2
J gene: TRBJ2-7
clone size: many
V gene: TRBV6-1
CDR3 protein: CASSESGMILDEQYF
CDR3 DNA: TGTGCCAGCAGTGAGAGCGGGATGATTTTGGACGAGCAGTACTTC

D gene: NA
J gene: TRBJ1-6
clone size: many
V gene: TRBV7-2
CDR3 protein: CASSLGTGNNSPLHF
CDR3 DNA: TGTGCCAGCAGCTTAGGGACTGGGAATAATTCACCCCTCCACTTT

D gene: TRBD1
J gene: TRBJ2-7
clone size: many
V gene: TRBV6-2/TRBV6-3
CDR3 protein: CASSSPPGTGPYEQYF
CDR3 DNA: TGTGCCAGCAGTTCTCCCCCCGGGACAGGGCCCTACGAGCAGTACTTC

D gene: NA
J gene: TRBJ2-5
clone size: NA
V gene: TRBV5-1
CDR3 protein: CASSPHLGEETQYF
CDR3 DNA: TGCGCCAGCAGCCCCCACCTGGGGGAAGAGACCCAGTACTTC

D gene: NA
J gene: TRBJ2-2
clone size: NA
V gene: TRBV5-6
CDR3 protein: CASSFTGIGELFF
CDR3 DNA: TGTGCCAGCAGCTTCACCGGGATCGGGGAGCTGTTTTTT

D gene: NA
J gene: TRBJ2-6
clone size: NA
V gene: TRBV6-1
CDR3 protein: CASSILAGSGANVLTF
CDR3 DNA: TGTGCCAGCAGTATCCTTGCGGGCTCTGGGGCCAACGTCCTGACTTTC

D gene: TRBD1
J gene: TRBJ1-1
clone size: NA
V gene: TRBV5-1
CDR3 protein: CASSLSGDSMNTEAFF
CDR3 DNA: TGCGCCAGCAGCTTGTCGGGGGACAGCATGAACACTGAAGCTTTCTTT

D gene: TRBD2
J gene: TRBJ2-2
clone size: NA
V gene: TRBV5-1
CDR3 protein: CASSREGNKNTGELFF
CDR3 DNA: TGCGCCAGCAGCCGGGAGGGGAATAAGAACACCGGGGAGCTGTTTTTT

D gene: NA
J gene: TRBJ2-5
clone size: many
V gene: TRBV7-2
CDR3 protein: CASSSELDKETQYF
CDR3 DNA: TGTGCCAGCAGCTCTGAACTGGACAAAGAGACCCAGTACTTC

D gene: NA
J gene: TRBJ2-3
clone size: many
V gene: TRBV7-2
CDR3 protein: CASSRIGGTDTQYF
CDR3 DNA: TGTGCCAGCAGCAGGATCGGGGGCACAGATACGCAGTATTTT

D gene: NA
J gene: TRBJ2-1
clone size: many
V gene: TRBV28
CDR3 protein: CASGLSGPSYNEQFF
CDR3 DNA: TGTGCCAGCGGCCTAAGCGGGCCCTCCTACAATGAGCAGTTCTTC